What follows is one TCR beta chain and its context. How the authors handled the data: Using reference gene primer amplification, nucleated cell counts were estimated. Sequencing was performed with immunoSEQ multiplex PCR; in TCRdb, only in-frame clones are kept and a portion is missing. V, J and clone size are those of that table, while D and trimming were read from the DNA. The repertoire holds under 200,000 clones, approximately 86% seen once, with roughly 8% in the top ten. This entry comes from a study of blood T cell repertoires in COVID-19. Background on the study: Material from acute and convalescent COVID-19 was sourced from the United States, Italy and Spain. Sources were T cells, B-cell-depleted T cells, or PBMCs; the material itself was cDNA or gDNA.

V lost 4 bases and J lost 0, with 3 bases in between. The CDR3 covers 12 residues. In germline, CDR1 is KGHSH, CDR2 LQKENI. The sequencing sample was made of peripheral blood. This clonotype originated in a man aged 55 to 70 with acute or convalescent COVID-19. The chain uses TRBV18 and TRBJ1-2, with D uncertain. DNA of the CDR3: TGTGCCAGCTCACGAGCTAACTATGGCTACACCTTC. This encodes CASSRANYGYTF.